The 27 T cell receptor beta chains in this list originate from one sample, sequenced in a study of radiation and T cells in renal cell carcinoma. Assay: immunoSEQ multiplex PCR; the TCRdb copy retains only in-frame clones and omits some. The sample has approximately 94,000 clones, 65% to 85% seen once. The time point: baseline pretreatment blood. Regarding treatment: 15 Gy SBRT to primary tumor, nephrectomy 4 weeks later. The sample in question was blood, obtained from a patient whose treatment included radiotherapy and nephrectomy. These receptor sequences come from a man aged 55 to 70 with renal cell carcinoma.

The chain links TRBV7-2 to TRBJ2-1; D not resolved. In germline, CDR1 is SGHTA, CDR2 FQGNSA. Trimming cost V 0 bases and J 9 bases, with 9 bases left between them. This CDR3 spans 13 amino acids. The CDR3 DNA reads TGTGCCAGCAGCTTAGCTTCTGGAACTGAGCAGTTCTTC. Amino acids: CASSLASGTEQFF.

This clone appeared many times. This chain uses TRBV29-1 with TRBJ1-1, with D unresolved. The CDR3 covers 14 residues. The V end was cut by 5 bases, the J end by 0 bases, with 13 bases between. Germline V CDR1 and CDR2: SQVTM, ANQGSEA. The CDR3 spells CSVKSPPVNTEAFF. CDR3 nucleotides: TGCAGCGTTAAGTCCCCTCCGGTGAACACTGAAGCTTTCTTT.

This chain uses TRBV4-1 with TRBJ2-3; D is unclear. Germline values: CDR1 MGHRA, CDR2 YSYEKL. Deletions cut 1 base from V and 0 bases from J, with 5 bases between. The CDR3 loop spans 14 amino acids. The CDR3, as DNA: TGCGCCAGCAGCCAAGGTCCTAGCACAGATACGCAGTATTTT. Translation gives CASSQGPSTDTQYF.

The V and J genes are TRBV12-5 and TRBJ2-4; D gene ambiguous. This CDR3 region has 13 residues. CDR1 and CDR2 (germline): LGHNT, FRNRAP. This CDR3 is CAVLRVSKNIQYF. CDR3 nucleotides: TGTGCCGTTCTCCGAGTTTCCAAAAACATTCAGTACTTC.

This sequence joins TRBV18 and TRBJ2-1; 9 nucleotides match TRBD2. Germline trimming cut 3 bases from V and 1 base from J; bases unmatched to any gene: 10. The CDR3 is 18 amino acids. CDR1 is KGHSH and CDR2 is LQKENI in the germline V gene. The CDR3: CASSPLAGVGISYNEQFF. The DNA of the CDR3 is TGTGCCAGCTCACCGTTAGCGGGAGTCGGTATTTCCTACAATGAGCAGTTCTTC.

This chain uses TRBV10-3 with TRBJ2-3; weak D call: TRBD2 (5 bases). Trimming pared 4 bases from V and 4 bases from J, leaving 18 bases between. The CDR3 covers 16 residues. Germline V gives CDR1 ENHRY, CDR2 SYGVKD. The CDR3 DNA sequence: TGTGCCATCAGTGGTGATGCGGGCCCTCGTTCAGATACGCAGTATTTT. Translating it yields CAISGDAGPRSDTQYF.

As to this clone: An end of the junction does not agree with germline; a read error may underlie this. J is TRBJ1-4 and V is TRBV5-6, with D hard to call. This CDR3 region has 14 residues. Germline V gene sequence: CDR1 SGHDT, CDR2 YYEEEE. This CDR3 reads CASSLDGEGEKLFF. The CDR3 nucleotides read TGTGCCAGCAGTTTGGACGGAGAGGGTGAAAAACTGTTTTTT.

Of note for this clone: One junction end does not reproduce the germline sequence, and a read error may be involved. The V gene is TRBV28, the J gene TRBJ1-1, with D possibly being TRBD1 (5 bases). CDR1 is MDHEN, CDR2 SYDVKM, per germline. This CDR3 is 12 amino acids long. The CDR3 coding sequence is TGTGCCAGCAGTCCCCCAGGGACTGGAGCTTTCTTT. Translation: CASSPPGTGAFF. Full variable domain (outside the CDR3, taken from reference TRBV28 and TRBJ1-1): DVKVTQSSRYLVKRTGEKVFLECVQDMDHENMFWYRQDPGLGLRLIYFSYDVKMKEKGDIPEGYSVSREKKERFSLILESASTNQTSMYLCASSPPGTGAFFGQGTRLTVV.

The chain couples TRBV19 to TRBJ2-1; D is uncertain. CDR3 length: 12 amino acids. Germline CDR1 reads LNHDA; CDR2 reads SQIVND (reference sequence). V lost 6 bases and J 5 bases, leaving 8 bases between the germline ends. The CDR3 spells CASRLGNNEQFF. The CDR3 bases are TGTGCCAGTAGGCTGGGAAACAATGAGCAGTTCTTC.

This chain joins TRBV7-8 and TRBJ2-7; D might be TRBD1 (6 bases). The germline V gene encodes CDR1 SGHVS and CDR2 FQNEAQ. V was cut by 5 bases and J by 6 bases, with 14 bases left in between. This CDR3 has 13 amino acids. In DNA form, the CDR3 reads TGTGCCAGCAGCGCTGTCAGGGACACCGAGCAGTACTTC. Protein product: CASSAVRDTEQYF.

This clone was seen only a few times. This chain uses TRBV10-3 with TRBJ1-2, with 9 bases identical to TRBD1. Germline CDR1 ENHRY, CDR2 SYGVKD. Trimming removed 6 bases from V and 8 bases from J; junction bases left unmatched: 4. This CDR3 is built from 12 residues. The CDR3 DNA reads TGTGCCATCAGAAGGACAGGGGACGGCTACACCTTC. Encoded protein: CAIRRTGDGYTF.

The V call is TRBV28, the J call TRBJ2-3; D may be TRBD1 or TRBD2 (5 bases each). Germline V CDR1 and CDR2: MDHEN, SYDVKM. V was pared by 7 bases and J by 0 bases, with 8 bases between. The CDR3 runs to 13 residues. CDR3 region: CASNGGSTDTQYF. CDR3 nucleotide sequence: TGTGCCAGCAATGGGGGTAGCACAGATACGCAGTATTTT.

This clone was seen a few times. This sequence joins TRBV11-3 and TRBJ2-7, with TRBD1 identical over 7 bases. J lost 2 bases, V lost 4 bases, and 5 bases had no gene match. CDR1 and CDR2 from the germline V gene are SGHNT and YENEEA. The CDR3 spans 14 residues. CDR3 nucleotide sequence: TGTGCCAGCAGCTCCCGGGACAGCCCCTACGAGCAGTACTTC. Its translation: CASSSRDSPYEQYF.

The J gene is TRBJ1-5, the V gene TRBV19; D perhaps matches TRBD1 (6 bases). Germline lookup yields CDR1 LNHDA and CDR2 SQIVND (reference sequence). The V end lost 4 bases, the J end lost 0 bases, and 10 bases lay between the germline ends. The CDR3 runs 15 residues. Here the CDR3 reads CASSNGQHSNQPQHF. CDR3 in DNA: TGTGCCAGTAGTAATGGACAGCATAGCAATCAGCCCCAGCATTTT.

The gene calls are TRBV18 and TRBJ2-3; 7 nucleotides align to TRBD2. Germline CDR1 KGHSH, CDR2 LQKENI. V trimming: 4 bases; J trimming: 1 base; junction bases outside the gene matches: 2. The CDR3 is made up of 14 amino acids. CDR3 coding DNA: TGTGCCAGCTCACAAACTAGCGGCACAGATACGCAGTATTTT. This encodes CASSQTSGTDTQYF.

The rearrangement uses TRBV5-1 and TRBJ1-1, with a tentative D call TRBD1 (6 bases). Germline CDR1 SGHRS, CDR2 YFSETQ. V lost 4 bases and J 3 bases, leaving 10 bases between the germline ends. This CDR3 spans 13 amino acids. CDR3 protein: CASSVRGDTEAFF. CDR3 nucleotide sequence: TGCGCCAGCAGCGTCAGGGGTGACACTGAAGCTTTCTTT.

V usage is TRBV5-1 and J usage is TRBJ2-7; 11 bases are shared with TRBD2. This CDR3 is built from 15 residues. V was pared by 3 bases and J by 7 bases, with 9 bases of the junction left unmatched. CDR1 and CDR2 from the germline V gene are SGHRS and YFSETQ. The CDR3 region is CASSSTSGKPWEQYF. For the CDR3, the DNA is TGCGCCAGCAGCTCGACTAGCGGGAAGCCCTGGGAGCAGTACTTC. The full variable domain, in which reference TRBV5-1 and TRBJ2-7 provide the parts outside the CDR3, is KAGVTQTPRYLIKTRGQQVTLSCSPISGHRSVSWYQQTPGQGLQFLFEYFSETQRNKGNFPGRFSGRQFSNSRSEMNVSTLELGDSALYLCASSSTSGKPWEQYFGPGTRLTVT.

The chain employs TRBV6-1 and TRBJ2-7, with 12 bases identical to TRBD1. J lost 4 bases, V lost 1 base, and 11 bases had no gene match. In germline, CDR1 is MNHNS, CDR2 SASEGT. The CDR3 contains 18 residues. The CDR3 sequence is CASSEEIGGTGGEYEQYF. The CDR3 bases are TGTGCCAGCAGTGAAGAAATAGGAGGGACAGGGGGCGAGTACGAGCAGTACTTC.

The chain couples TRBV6-5 to TRBJ1-1, with 9 positions matching TRBD1. CDR3 length: 14 residues. V dropped 2 bases and J dropped 7; count of bases not matched to a gene: 5. The germline CDR1 and CDR2 sequences are MNHEY and SVGAGI. CDR3 bases: TGTGCCAGCAGTTACAGGGGACAGGGTATTGAAGCTTTCTTT. Protein product: CASSYRGQGIEAFF.

This clone was seen once. V usage is TRBV19 and J usage is TRBJ1-3; a possible D gene is TRBD1 (5 bases). This CDR3 is built from 14 residues. Trimming shortened V by 9 bases and J by 4 bases, and 16 bases separated the two germline ends. The germline V gene encodes CDR1 LNHDA and CDR2 SQIVND (reference sequence). CDR3 region: CASHEQVGGNTIYF. The CDR3 DNA reads as TGTGCCAGCCACGAACAGGTTGGGGGAAACACCATATATTTT. The whole variable domain, filled in from reference TRBV19 and TRBJ1-3, reads DGGITQSPKYLFRKEGQNVTLSCEQNLNHDAMYWYRQDPGQGLRLIYYSQIVNDFQKGDIAEGYSVSREKKESFPLTVTSAQKNPTAFYLCASHEQVGGNTIYFGEGSWLTVV.

The chain recombines TRBV5-6 with TRBJ2-7; D is ambiguous. Trimming shortened V by 0 bases and J by 4 bases, and 11 bases separated the two germline ends. The CDR3 has 14 residues. From germline, CDR1 is SGHDT and CDR2 YYEEEE. The CDR3 is CASSLASLPYEQYF. Here the CDR3 DNA reads TGTGCCAGCAGCTTGGCCTCCCTTCCTTACGAGCAGTACTTC.

The CDR3 bases are TGTGCCAGCGGTAGGACAGGGGAGGGGTATGGCTACACCTTC. Translating it yields CASGRTGEGYGYTF. The chain links TRBV6-5 to TRBJ1-2; 9 nucleotides line up with TRBD1. The germline gives CDR1 MNHEY, CDR2 SVGAGI. CDR3 size: 14 residues. V trimming: 8 bases; J trimming: 5 bases; junction bases outside the gene matches: 9.

The DNA of the CDR3 is TGTGCCACCCGACAGGGTATAATTAATGGCTACACCTTC. Its translation: CATRQGIINGYTF. The V call is TRBV2, the J call TRBJ1-2; 7 positions agree with TRBD1. The germline CDR1 and CDR2 sequences are SNHLY and FYNNEI. This CDR3 is built from 13 residues. The V gene end was trimmed by 10 bases and the J gene end by 6 bases; junction bases not matched to a gene: 11.

The chain recombines TRBV10-2 with TRBJ2-1; maybe TRBD1 (6 bases). CDR1 and CDR2 from the germline V gene are WSHSY and SAAADI. V was pared by 8 bases and J by 3 bases, with 17 bases between. This CDR3 has 15 residues. For the CDR3, the DNA is TGCGCCAGCGGTGGGGGCGTACTAGACTACAATGAGCAGTTCTTC. This gives the protein CASGGGVLDYNEQFF.

Only a few counts were recorded for this clone. J is TRBJ2-3 and V is TRBV6-1; D gene ambiguous. CDR1 MNHNS and CDR2 SASEGT come from the germline V gene. The CDR3 runs 15 residues. The V end lost 2 bases, the J end lost 1 base, and 10 bases lay between the germline ends. CDR3 sequence: CASSEFGRGTDTQYF. CDR3 DNA sequence: TGTGCCAGCAGTGAATTCGGGCGAGGCACAGATACGCAGTATTTT.

The sample holds a few counts of this clone. This chain links TRBV7-9 with TRBJ2-3; the D gene could be TRBD1 or TRBD2 (5 bases each). V gave up 6 bases and J gave up 1 base, with 17 bases separating them. Per the germline V gene, CDR1 is SEHNR and CDR2 is FQNEAQ (reference sequence). The CDR3 is made up of 16 amino acids. The CDR3 DNA follows: TGTGCCAGCAGTCAGAGCGAAGGGGACGGCACAGATACGCAGTATTTT. Amino acids: CASSQSEGDGTDTQYF.

CDR3: CASSYSYSYEQYF. The CDR3 coding sequence is TGTGCCAGCAGTTACAGCTACTCCTACGAGCAGTACTTC. The chain links TRBV27 to TRBJ2-7, with D hard to call. The CDR3 has 13 residues. Germline lookup yields CDR1 MNHEY and CDR2 SMNVEV (reference sequence). Deletions cut 4 bases from V and 0 bases from J, with 7 bases between.